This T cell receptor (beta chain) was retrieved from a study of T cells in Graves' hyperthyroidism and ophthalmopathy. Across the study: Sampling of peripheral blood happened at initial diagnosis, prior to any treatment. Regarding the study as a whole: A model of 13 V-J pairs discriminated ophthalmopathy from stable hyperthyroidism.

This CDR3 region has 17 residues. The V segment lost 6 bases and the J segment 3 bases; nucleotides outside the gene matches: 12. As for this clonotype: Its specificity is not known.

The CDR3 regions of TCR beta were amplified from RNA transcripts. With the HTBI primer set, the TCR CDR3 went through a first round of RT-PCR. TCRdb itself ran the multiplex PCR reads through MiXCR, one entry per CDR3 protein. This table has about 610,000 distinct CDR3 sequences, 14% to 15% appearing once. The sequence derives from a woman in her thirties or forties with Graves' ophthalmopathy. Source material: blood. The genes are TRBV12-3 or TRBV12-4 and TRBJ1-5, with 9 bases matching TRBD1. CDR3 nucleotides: TGTGCCAGCAGGCGGGACAGGGACCCGGACCCCAATCAGCCCCAGCATTTT. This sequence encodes CASRRDRDPDPNQPQHF.